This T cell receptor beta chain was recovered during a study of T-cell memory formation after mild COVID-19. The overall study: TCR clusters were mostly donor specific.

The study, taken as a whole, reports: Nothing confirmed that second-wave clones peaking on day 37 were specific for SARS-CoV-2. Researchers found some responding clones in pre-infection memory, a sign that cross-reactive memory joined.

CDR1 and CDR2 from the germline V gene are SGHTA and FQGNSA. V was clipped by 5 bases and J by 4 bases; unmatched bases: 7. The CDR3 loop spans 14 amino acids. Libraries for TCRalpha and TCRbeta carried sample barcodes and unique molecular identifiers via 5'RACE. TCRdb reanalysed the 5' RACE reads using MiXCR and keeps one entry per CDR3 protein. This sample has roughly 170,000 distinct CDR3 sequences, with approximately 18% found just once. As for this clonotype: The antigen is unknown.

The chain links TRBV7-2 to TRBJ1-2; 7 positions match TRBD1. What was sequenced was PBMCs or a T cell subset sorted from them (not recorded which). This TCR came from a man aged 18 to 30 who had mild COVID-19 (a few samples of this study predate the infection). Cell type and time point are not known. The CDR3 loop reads CASSRDSQPYGYTF. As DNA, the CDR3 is TGTGCCAGCAGCCGGGACAGCCAGCCCTATGGCTACACCTTC.